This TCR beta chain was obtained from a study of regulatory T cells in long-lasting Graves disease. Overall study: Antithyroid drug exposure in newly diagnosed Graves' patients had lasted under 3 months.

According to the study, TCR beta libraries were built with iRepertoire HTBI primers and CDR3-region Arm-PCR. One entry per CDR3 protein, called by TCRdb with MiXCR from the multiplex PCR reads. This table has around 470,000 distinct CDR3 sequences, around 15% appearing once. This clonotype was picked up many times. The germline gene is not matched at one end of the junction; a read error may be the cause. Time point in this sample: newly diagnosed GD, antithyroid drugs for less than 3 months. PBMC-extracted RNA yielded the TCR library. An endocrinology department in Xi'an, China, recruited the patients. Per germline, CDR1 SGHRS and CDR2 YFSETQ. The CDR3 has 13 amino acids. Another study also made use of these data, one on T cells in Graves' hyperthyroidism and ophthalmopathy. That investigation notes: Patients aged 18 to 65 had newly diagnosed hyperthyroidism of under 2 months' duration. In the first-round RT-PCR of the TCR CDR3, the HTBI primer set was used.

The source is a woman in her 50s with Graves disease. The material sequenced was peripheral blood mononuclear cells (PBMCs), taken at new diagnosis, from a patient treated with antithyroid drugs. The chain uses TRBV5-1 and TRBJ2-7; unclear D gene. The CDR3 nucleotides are TGTGCCAGCAGCTTAGACCGAACCTACGAGCAGTACTTC. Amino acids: CASSLDRTYEQYF.